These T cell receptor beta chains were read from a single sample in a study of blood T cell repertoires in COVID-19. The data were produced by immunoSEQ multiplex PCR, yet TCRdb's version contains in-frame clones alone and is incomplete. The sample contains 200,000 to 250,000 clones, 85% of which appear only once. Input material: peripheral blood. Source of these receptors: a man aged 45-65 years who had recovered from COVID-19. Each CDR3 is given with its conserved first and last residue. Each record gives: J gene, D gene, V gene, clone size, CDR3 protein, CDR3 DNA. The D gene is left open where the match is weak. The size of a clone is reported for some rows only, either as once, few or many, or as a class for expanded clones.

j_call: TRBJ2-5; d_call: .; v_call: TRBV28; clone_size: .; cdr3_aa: CASSQGYETQYF; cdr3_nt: TGTGCCAGCAGCCAGGGTTACGAGACCCAGTACTTC
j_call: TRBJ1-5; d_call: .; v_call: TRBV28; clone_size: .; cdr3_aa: CASSSEVGLSNQPQHF; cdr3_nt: TGTGCCAGCAGCTCGGAGGTTGGGCTTAGCAATCAGCCCCAGCATTTT
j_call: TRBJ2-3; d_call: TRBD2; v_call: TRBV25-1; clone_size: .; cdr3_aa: CASSVPPVRAGGADTQYF; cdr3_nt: TGTGCCAGCAGTGTTCCCCCGGTCCGGGCGGGAGGCGCAGATACGCAGTATTTT
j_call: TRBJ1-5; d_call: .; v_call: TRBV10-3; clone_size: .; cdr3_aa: CAISEIEGQPQHF; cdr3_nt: TGTGCCATCAGTGAAATTGAGGGTCAGCCCCAGCATTTT
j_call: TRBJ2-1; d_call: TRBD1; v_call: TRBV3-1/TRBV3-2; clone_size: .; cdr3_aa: CASSRTTGTGYRDEQFF; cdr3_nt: TGTGCCAGCAGCCGAACAACCGGGACAGGGTACAGGGATGAGCAGTTCTTC
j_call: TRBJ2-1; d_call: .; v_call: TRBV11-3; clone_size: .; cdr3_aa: CASSLGGYPGDEQFF; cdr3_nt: TGTGCCAGCAGCTTAGGAGGGTACCCTGGGGATGAGCAGTTCTTC
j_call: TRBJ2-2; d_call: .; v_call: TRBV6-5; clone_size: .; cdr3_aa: CASTEENTGELFF; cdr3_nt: TGTGCCAGCACAGAAGAGAACACCGGGGAGCTGTTTTTT
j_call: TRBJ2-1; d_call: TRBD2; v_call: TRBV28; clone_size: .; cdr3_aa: CASSMTFIAGGPYNEQFF; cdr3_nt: TGTGCCAGCAGTATGACGTTTATAGCGGGAGGGCCTTACAATGAGCAGTTCTTC
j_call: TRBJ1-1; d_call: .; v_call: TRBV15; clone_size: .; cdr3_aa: CATSSGVRGMNTEAFF; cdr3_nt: TGTGCCACCAGCAGTGGGGTCAGGGGAATGAACACTGAAGCTTTCTTT
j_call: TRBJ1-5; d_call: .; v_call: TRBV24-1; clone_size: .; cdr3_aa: CATSDGGQPNQPQHF; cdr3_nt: TGTGCCACCAGTGATGGAGGACAGCCAAATCAGCCCCAGCATTTT
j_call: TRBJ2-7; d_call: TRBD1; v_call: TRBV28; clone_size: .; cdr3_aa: CASRAGTGNSYEQYF; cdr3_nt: TGTGCCAGCAGGGCCGGGACAGGGAACTCCTACGAGCAGTACTTC
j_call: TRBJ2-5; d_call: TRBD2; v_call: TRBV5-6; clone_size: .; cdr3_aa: CASSPMTSGVLTGTQYF; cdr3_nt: TGTGCCAGCAGCCCTATGACTAGCGGGGTCCTTACCGGGACCCAGTACTTC
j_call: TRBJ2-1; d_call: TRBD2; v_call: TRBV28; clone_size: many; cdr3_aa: CASLAGGLSYNEQFF; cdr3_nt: TGTGCCAGCCTAGCGGGAGGGCTTTCCTACAATGAGCAGTTCTTC
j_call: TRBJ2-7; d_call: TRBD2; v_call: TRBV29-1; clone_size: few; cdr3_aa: CSVRLAGVSYEQYF; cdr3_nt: TGCAGCGTCAGACTAGCGGGAGTTTCCTACGAGCAGTACTTC